A single sample is the source of the 22 T cell receptor beta chains below, sequenced in a study of cytomegalovirus exposure and HLA in healthy donors. Amplification used 60 Vbeta primers and 13 Jbeta primers. The repertoire was sequenced with immunoSEQ multiplex PCR; TCRdb's copy has only in-frame clones and lacks some. The table lists under 200,000 clones, around 77% of them singletons. Sequencing input: PBMCs. The receptors shown here come from a woman between 45 and 60 years old in good health and CMV-seropositive.

The chain links TRBV9 to TRBJ1-2; 9 bases align to TRBD1. This CDR3 has 14 amino acids. From germline, CDR1 is SGDLS and CDR2 YYNGEE. The V gene end was trimmed by 3 bases and the J gene end by 7 bases; junction bases not matched to a gene: 7. As DNA, the CDR3 is TGTGCCAGCAGCGAGGGGACAGGGTGGCGTGGCTACACCTTC. It codes for CASSEGTGWRGYTF.

V is TRBV19 and J is TRBJ1-5; maybe TRBD1 (6 bases). CDR1 is LNHDA and CDR2 is SQIVND in the germline V gene (reference sequence). This CDR3 is 15 amino acids long. CDR3 protein: CARGRGDNSNQPQHF. DNA of the CDR3: TGTGCGAGAGGGCGAGGGGACAATAGCAATCAGCCCCAGCATTTT.

The chain joins TRBV19 to TRBJ2-6; weak D call: TRBD1 (6 bases). Germline CDR1 LNHDA, CDR2 SQIVND (reference sequence). The CDR3 runs 17 residues. V lost 5 bases to trimming and J lost 0 bases, with 14 bases between them. The CDR3 DNA reads TGTGCCAGTAGTCCTCGGACAGCCGTCTCTGGGGCCAACGTCCTGACTTTC. It codes for CASSPRTAVSGANVLTF.

The genes are TRBV27 and TRBJ2-1; 9 bases map to TRBD1. The germline CDR1 and CDR2 sequences are MNHEY and SMNVEV (reference sequence). The trim removed 5 bases at V and 12 bases at J, leaving 14 bases unmatched. There are 15 residues in the CDR3. The CDR3 region has the DNA TGTGCCAGCAGTCCCCCACAGGGGGCCGCACCTCTGCAGTTCTTC. Translation: CASSPPQGAAPLQFF.

The chain employs TRBV6-5 and TRBJ1-6, with D perhaps TRBD1 (5 bases). CDR1 is MNHEY, CDR2 SVGAGI, per germline. The CDR3 length is 12 residues. The ends were cut back, 7 bases at V and 4 bases at J, with 5 bases in the middle. The DNA for the CDR3 is TGTGCCAGCACAGGGTATAATTCACCCCTCCACTTT. Translated: CASTGYNSPLHF.

This chain connects TRBV5-4 to TRBJ2-2; 9 nucleotides match TRBD1. The CDR3 runs to 15 residues. Trimming cost V 2 bases and J 6 bases; bases outside gene matches: 5. Germline lookup yields CDR1 SGHNT and CDR2 YYREEE (reference sequence). This chain's CDR3 is CASSFTGGAPGELFF. The CDR3 nucleotides are TGTGCCAGCAGCTTTACAGGGGGCGCTCCCGGGGAGCTGTTTTTT.

The rearrangement joins TRBV4-2 to TRBJ2-3; TRBD1 aligns across 7 bases. Trimming cost V 3 bases and J 4 bases; bases outside gene matches: 4. In germline, CDR1 is LGHNA, CDR2 YNFKEQ. The CDR3 consists of 14 residues. This CDR3 reads CASSHEGGPDTQYF. In DNA, the CDR3 is TGTGCCAGCAGCCATGAAGGGGGCCCAGATACGCAGTATTTT.

V usage is TRBV28 and J usage is TRBJ1-2; tentative D call: TRBD1 (5 bases). Per germline, CDR1 MDHEN and CDR2 SYDVKM. V lost 5 bases, J lost 4 bases, and 20 bases lay in between. The CDR3 consists of 16 residues. CDR3 DNA sequence: TGTGCCAGCAGTCCCTCGATTGGAGCGGGGGTCTATGGCTACACCTTC. It encodes CASSPSIGAGVYGYTF.

This chain connects TRBV4-2 to TRBJ2-1; D is possibly TRBD1 (6 bases). The germline V and J ends were trimmed by 0 bases and 7 bases, with 10 bases remaining between them. There are 14 residues in the CDR3. CDR1 LGHNA and CDR2 YNFKEQ come from the germline V gene. The CDR3: CASSQDSQGNEQFF. The CDR3 DNA reads TGTGCCAGCAGCCAAGATTCGCAGGGGAATGAGCAGTTCTTC.

The rearrangement uses TRBV29-1 and TRBJ2-6; D remains unclear. Germline CDR1 is SQVTM and CDR2 is ANQGSEA. V lost 7 bases and J lost 4, with 11 bases in between. The CDR3 has 13 residues. As DNA, the CDR3 is TGCAGCGCTACCGTGGTCGGGGCCAACGTCCTGACTTTC. This codes for CSATVVGANVLTF.

With respect to this clone: A read error may account for a junction end that differs from germline. The chain is built from TRBV7-2 and TRBJ2-3; weak D call: TRBD2 (6 bases). Germline assignment: CDR1 SGHTA and CDR2 FQGNSA. The CDR3 loop spans 15 amino acids. The CDR3 region is CASSVASVSTDTQYF. The CDR3 nucleotides are TGTGCCAGCAGCGTAGCTAGCGTAAGCACAGATACGCAGTATTTT.

The table lists this clone with a few counts. The sample contains more than one DNA sequence encoding this CDR3. This rearrangement joins TRBV7-9 to TRBJ2-7; TRBD1 might be the D (6 bases). V lost 4 bases and J 2 bases, leaving 9 bases between the germline ends. CDR3 size: 13 residues. CDR1 is SEHNR, CDR2 FQNEAQ, per germline (reference sequence). As DNA, the CDR3 is TGTGCCAGCAGCTCCGGACAGACCTACGAGCAGTACTTC. Its translation is CASSSGQTYEQYF.

This chain connects TRBV11-3 to TRBJ1-2; D uncertain. CDR3 length: 13 amino acids. The V end was cut by 0 bases, the J end by 10 bases, with 12 bases between. The germline gives CDR1 SGHNT, CDR2 YENEEA. CDR3 residues: CASSLDRMTNYTF. In DNA, the CDR3 is TGTGCCAGCAGCTTAGATCGAATGACAAACTACACCTTC.

The chain links TRBV19 to TRBJ1-2; D gene uncertain. CDR3 length: 19 amino acids. CDR1 is LNHDA and CDR2 is SQIVND in the germline V gene (reference sequence). Trimming stripped 2 bases from V and 1 base from J, with 23 bases between. DNA of the CDR3: TGTGCCAGTAGTATAAGGATGGAGAGGCCCCGGGGAAATAACTATGGCTACACCTTC. Protein: CASSIRMERPRGNNYGYTF.

The chain joins TRBV29-1 to TRBJ2-3; 8 nucleotides align to TRBD1. With V trimmed by 8 bases and J by 5 bases, 15 bases remained unmatched. The CDR3 consists of 15 residues. Germline CDR1 and CDR2: SQVTM and ANQGSEA. The CDR3 loop is CSFSIGQGAIDTQYF. The CDR3 DNA reads TGCAGCTTCTCAATCGGCCAGGGGGCAATAGATACGCAGTATTTT.

DNA for the CDR3: TGCGCCAGCAGTGGGGCGGGGGGCGCAGAGAGGCCGGAGGGCAATCAGCCCCAGCATTTT. This codes for CASSGAGGAERPEGNQPQHF. V usage is TRBV10-1 and J usage is TRBJ1-5; maybe TRBD1 (6 bases). V was clipped by 4 bases and J by 2 bases, with 27 bases between them. Germline CDR1 WNHNN, CDR2 SYGVQD (reference sequence). The CDR3 is 20 amino acids.

The V gene is TRBV18, the J gene TRBJ2-2; the D is unclear. V lost 2 bases, J lost 0 bases, and 7 bases lay in between. The CDR3 spans 15 residues. CDR1 and CDR2 from the germline V gene are KGHSH and LQKENI. The CDR3 DNA is TGTGCCAGCTCACCAGCCAGATCGAACACCGGGGAGCTGTTTTTT. The encoded protein is CASSPARSNTGELFF.

The V and J genes are TRBV10-3 and TRBJ1-2; 8 nucleotides align to TRBD1. V gave up 2 bases and J gave up 5 bases; unmatched junction bases: 4. This CDR3 has 14 amino acids. From germline, CDR1 is ENHRY and CDR2 SYGVKD. In DNA form, the CDR3 reads TGTGCCATCAGTGAGGAGGACAGGGCTTATGGCTACACCTTC. Its translation: CAISEEDRAYGYTF.

J is TRBJ1-1 and V is TRBV5-5, with unresolved D. V gave up 3 bases and J gave up 0 bases, with 15 bases separating them. Looked up from germline, CDR1 is SGHKS and CDR2 is YYEKEE (reference sequence). The CDR3 length is 16 residues. The CDR3 coding sequence is TGTGCCAGCAGCTCTTACCCCGCCGCGTTGAACACTGAAGCTTTCTTT. It codes for CASSSYPAALNTEAFF.

The chain uses TRBV9 and TRBJ2-5; TRBD2 agrees at 7 bases. This CDR3 is built from 18 residues. V lost 0 bases to trimming and J lost 4 bases; unmatched junction nucleotides: 15. Germline CDR1 is SGDLS and CDR2 is YYNGEE. CDR3 DNA sequence: TGTGCCAGCAGCGTAGGTAAAGGTGAAGCGGGATGGGTAGAGACCCAGTACTTC. It codes for CASSVGKGEAGWVETQYF.

The rearrangement joins TRBV5-4 to TRBJ2-1; 8 bases match TRBD2. Germline V gives CDR1 SGHNT, CDR2 YYREEE (reference sequence). The CDR3 spans 16 residues. The V and J ends lost 5 bases and 2 bases, in that order; junction bases with no gene match: 9. Here the CDR3 reads CASRLSSGGPYNEQFF. The CDR3 DNA reads TGTGCCAGCAGACTATCAAGCGGGGGACCCTACAATGAGCAGTTCTTC.

This rearrangement joins TRBV19 to TRBJ1-1, with 8 nucleotides matching TRBD1. Germline V gene lookup returns CDR1 LNHDA and CDR2 SQIVND (reference sequence). V gave up 6 bases and J gave up 8 bases; unmatched junction bases: 2. The CDR3 extends over 11 amino acids. The CDR3 DNA is TGTGCCAGTAGCGGACAGGGCGAAGCTTTCTTT. Protein product: CASSGQGEAFF.